The 10 T cell receptor beta chains below were found in one sample sequenced in a study of read filtering for tumor transcriptome and immune sequencing. From around 440 ng of RNA, a library with molecular barcoded alpha/delta and beta/gamma adaptors was made. Each CDR3 protein is one row after TCRdb ran MiXCR on the reads. The data hold tens of thousands of distinct CDR3 sequences, with roughly 18% observed a single time. The material sequenced was a population of CD138-negative cells sorted from bone marrow. These receptors were obtained from a donor aged 40 or over with multiple myeloma.

This clonotype was observed a few times. This chain uses TRBV5-1 with TRBJ1-5; the D gene is possibly TRBD1 (5 bases). V was shortened by 4 bases and J by 2 bases, with 10 bases between the two germline ends. From germline, CDR1 is SGHRS and CDR2 YFSETQ. The CDR3 length is 14 residues. CDR3 in amino acids: CASSPTEGNQPQHF. DNA of the CDR3: TGCGCCAGCAGCCCGACAGAGGGCAATCAGCCCCAGCATTTT.

On this clonotype itself: The final CDR3 position lacks the conserved phenylalanine or tryptophan, pointing to a likely read error. The rearrangement links TRBV20-1 to TRBJ2-5; the D is unclear. V lost 3 bases to trimming and J lost 0 bases, with 8 bases between them. CDR3 length equals 13 residues. The germline V gene has CDR1 DFQATT and CDR2 SNEGSKA (reference sequence). DNA of the CDR3: TGCAGTGCTAGCCTAGGATACCAAGAGACCCAGTACTAC. This encodes CSASLGYQETQYY.

This clonotype was counted many times. The genes are TRBV6-5 and TRBJ2-7, with TRBD2 matching 7 bases. J gave up 1 base and V 6 bases, and 6 bases lay outside the gene matches. CDR3 size: 14 residues. Germline V lookup: CDR1 MNHEY, CDR2 SVGAGI. CDR3 DNA sequence: TGTGCCAGCAGCCCAAGCGGGGCTTCCTACGAGCAGTACTTC. As protein: CASSPSGASYEQYF.

The V gene is TRBV7-6, the J gene TRBJ1-4; a possible D gene is TRBD1 (6 bases). Germline CDR1 is SGHVS and CDR2 is FNYEAQ. The CDR3 totals 15 residues. Trimming shortened V by 4 bases and J by 0 bases, and 9 bases separated the two germline ends. CDR3 region: CASSSQGATNEKLFF. The CDR3 DNA is TGTGCCAGCAGCTCACAGGGTGCAACTAATGAAAAACTGTTTTTT.

This clonotype appeared a single time. The junction does not match germline at one end; this may be a read error. The chain is built from TRBV27 and TRBJ2-1, with D unresolved. The CDR3 loop spans 11 amino acids. Germline lookup yields CDR1 MNHEY and CDR2 SMNVEV (reference sequence). The CDR3: CASRLYNDQFF. The CDR3 DNA reads as TGTGCCAGCAGGCTGTACAATGATCAGTTCTTC.

Only one count was recorded for this clonotype. This could be a read error, since a much larger clone is one nucleotide away. CDR3 nucleotides: TGTGCCAGCAGCGTCGGGGGGGGACTAGCGGGAGAGGGAGAGACCCAGTACTTC. Amino acids: CASSVGGGLAGEGETQYF. V gene TRBV9 combines with J gene TRBJ2-5, with TRBD2 matching over 14 bases. Germline V gene data show CDR1 as SGDLS and CDR2 as YYNGEE. The J segment lost 4 bases and the V segment lost 2 bases, leaving 10 bases of the junction unmatched. This CDR3 has 18 amino acids.

This clonotype showed up just a few times. This chain links TRBV7-9 with TRBJ2-5; the D gene is possibly TRBD1 (5 bases). V was trimmed by 4 bases and J by 7 bases, leaving 16 bases between them. Germline V lookup: CDR1 SEHNR, CDR2 FQNEAQ (reference sequence). The CDR3 is 14 amino acids. Here the CDR3 reads CASSSATEEPTQYF. Here the CDR3 DNA reads TGTGCCAGCAGCTCTGCGACAGAGGAGCCGACCCAGTACTTC.

This clonotype was found many times. V gene TRBV6-1 combines with J gene TRBJ1-1; D gene unclear. The CDR3 is 14 residues long. Germline values: CDR1 MNHNS, CDR2 SASEGT. The germline V and J ends were trimmed by 3 bases and 5 bases, with 13 bases remaining between them. The chain's CDR3 is CASSENGGGTEAFF. CDR3 sequence (DNA): TGTGCCAGCAGTGAGAATGGCGGTGGGACTGAAGCTTTCTTT.

The sample holds many counts of this clonotype. The chain uses TRBV29-1 and TRBJ2-1, with 10 bases that match TRBD1. J lost 4 bases, V lost 6 bases, and 9 bases had no gene match. Germline lookup yields CDR1 SQVTM and CDR2 ANQGSEA. The CDR3 is 15 residues long. The CDR3: CSVVTGGGLYNEQFF. The CDR3 DNA reads TGCAGCGTCGTGACAGGGGGCGGTTTATACAATGAGCAGTTCTTC.

In regard to this clonotype: Germline and junction disagree at one end, which may indicate a read error. The chain is built from TRBV29-1 and TRBJ2-5; D remains ambiguous. This CDR3 has 12 residues. The germline V gene encodes CDR1 SQVTM and CDR2 ANQGSEA. CDR3 region: CSVAQNQVTQYF. In DNA form, the CDR3 reads TGCAGCGTTGCGCAGAACCAAGTGACCCAATACTTC. The whole variable domain, remainder taken from reference TRBV29-1 and TRBJ2-5, is SAVISQKPSRDICQRGTSLTIQCQVDSQVTMMFWYRQQPGQSLTLIATANQGSEATYESGFVIDKFPISRPNLTFSTLTVSNMSPEDSSIYLCSVAQNQVTQYFGPGTRLLVL.